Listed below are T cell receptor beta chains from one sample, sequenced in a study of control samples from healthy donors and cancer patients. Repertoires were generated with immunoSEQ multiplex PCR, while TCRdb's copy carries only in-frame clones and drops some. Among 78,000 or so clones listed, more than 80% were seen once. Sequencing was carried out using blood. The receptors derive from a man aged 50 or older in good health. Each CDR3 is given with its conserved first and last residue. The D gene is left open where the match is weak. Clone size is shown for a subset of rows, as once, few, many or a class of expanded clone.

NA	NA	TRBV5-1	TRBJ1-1	TGCGCCAGCAGCTTGGACGGAGCCTTGAACACTGAAGCTTTCTTT	CASSLDGALNTEAFF
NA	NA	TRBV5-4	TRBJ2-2	TGTGCCAGCAGCTCCGAGGGGTTCACCGGGGAGCTGTTTTTT	CASSSEGFTGELFF
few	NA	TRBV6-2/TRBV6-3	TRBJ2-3	TGTGCCAGCAGTTTAGACTGGGGAGATACGCAGTATTTT	CASSLDWGDTQYF
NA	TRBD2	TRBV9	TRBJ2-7	TGTGCCAGCAGCGTAGCTACAAGCGGGAGTCTCTACGAGCAGTACTTC	CASSVATSGSLYEQYF
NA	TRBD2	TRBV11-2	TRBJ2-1	TGTGCCAGCAGCCAAAGCGGGAGCTCCTACAATGAGCAGTTCTTC	CASSQSGSSYNEQFF
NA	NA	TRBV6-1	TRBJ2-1	TGTGCCAGCAGTGATCAGGTAGCATGGAATGAGCAGTTCTTC	CASSDQVAWNEQFF
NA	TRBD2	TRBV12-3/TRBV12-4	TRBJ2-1	TGTGCCAGCAGTCCCCGGGGGGATGAGCAGTTCTTC	CASSPRGDEQFF
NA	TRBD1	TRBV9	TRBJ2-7	TGTGCCAGCAGCCCCCGGACAGGTAACTACGAGCAGTACTTC	CASSPRTGNYEQYF
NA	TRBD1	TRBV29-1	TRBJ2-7	TGCAGCGTGGAGGACAGGGCGAACTACGAGCAGTACTTC	CSVEDRANYEQYF
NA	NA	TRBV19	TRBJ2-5	TGTGCCAGTAGTCCTGGGGCGACAGCCCTTGGGGAGACCCAGTACTTC	CASSPGATALGETQYF
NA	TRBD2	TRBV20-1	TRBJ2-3	TGCAGTGCTAGTGCCGTCGCTAGCGGACGCACAGATACGCAGTATTTT	CSASAVASGRTDTQYF
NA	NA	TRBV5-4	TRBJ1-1	TGTGCCAGCAGCAAAGACACAGGGAGGGCCACTGAAGCTTTCTTT	CASSKDTGRATEAFF
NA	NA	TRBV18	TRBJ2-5	TGTGCCAGCTCACCACCCGCTAATACAGAGACCCAGTACTTC	CASSPPANTETQYF
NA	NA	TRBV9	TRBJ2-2	TGTGCCAGCAGCCCTTCGAACACCGGGGAGCTGTTTTTT	CASSPSNTGELFF
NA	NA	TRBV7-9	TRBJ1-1	TGTGCCAGCAGCTCCGAGTGGGGGCGCGAGGGGAACACTGAAGCTTTCTTT	CASSSEWGREGNTEAFF
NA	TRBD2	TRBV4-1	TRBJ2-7	TGCGCCAGCAGCCCGGGACTAGACTCCTACGAGCAGTACTTC	CASSPGLDSYEQYF
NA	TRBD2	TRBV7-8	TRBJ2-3	TGTGCCAGCAGCTTGACTAGCGGGACCACAGATACGCAGTATTTT	CASSLTSGTTDTQYF
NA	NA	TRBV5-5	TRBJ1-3	TGTGCCAGCAGCTTGGCCAGAGGGGGTGAGATTGGGAACACCATATATTTT	CASSLARGGEIGNTIYF
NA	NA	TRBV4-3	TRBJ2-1	TGCGCCAGCAGCCAAGATTGGCCGGAGAATGAGCAGTTCTTC	CASSQDWPENEQFF
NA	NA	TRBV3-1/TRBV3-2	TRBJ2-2	TGTGCCAGCAGCCTTGGACGGGCCACCGGGGAGCTGTTTTTT	CASSLGRATGELFF
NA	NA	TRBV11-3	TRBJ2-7	TGTGCCAGCACCCCTTCAGGAGCGGCGTTCTCCTACGAGCAGTACTTC	CASTPSGAAFSYEQYF
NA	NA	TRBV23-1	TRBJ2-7	TGCGCCAGCAGTCAATACCACCCGGAGGTGCAAGGGGTCGACGAGCAGTACTTC	CASSQYHPEVQGVDEQYF
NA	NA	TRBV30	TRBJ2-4	TGTGCCTGGAGTGTCGGGGGAGAAGCCAAAAACATTCAGTACTTC	CAWSVGGEAKNIQYF
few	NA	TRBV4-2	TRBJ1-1	TGTGCCAGCAGCCAAGGATGGACCCCAGGCACTGAAGCTTTCTTT	CASSQGWTPGTEAFF
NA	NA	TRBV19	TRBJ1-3	TGTGCCAGTAAGCGCCCTGTTGGTTCTGGAAACACCATATATTTT	CASKRPVGSGNTIYF
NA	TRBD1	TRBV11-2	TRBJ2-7	TGTGCCAGCAGCCTGGGGACAGGCTCCTACGAGCAGTACTTC	CASSLGTGSYEQYF
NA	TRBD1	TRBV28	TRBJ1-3	TGTGCCAGCAGACCGGGACAGGGCCAAAACACCATATATTTT	CASRPGQGQNTIYF
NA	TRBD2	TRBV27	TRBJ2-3	TGTGCCAGCAGTTCCAGACTAGCGGGAATGAGCACAGATACGCAGTATTTT	CASSSRLAGMSTDTQYF
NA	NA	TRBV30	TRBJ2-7	TGTGCCTGGAGTAGACAGGACTACGAGCAGTACTTC	CAWSRQDYEQYF
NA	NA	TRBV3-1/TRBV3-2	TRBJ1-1	TGTGCCAGCAGCCAAGCGGCAGCCGGCGGTGAAGCTTTCTTT	CASSQAAAGGEAFF
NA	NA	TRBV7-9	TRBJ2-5	TGTGCCAGCAGCTTAACTGGAACAACAAGAGAGACCCAGTACTTC	CASSLTGTTRETQYF
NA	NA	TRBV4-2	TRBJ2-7	TGTGCCAGCAGCCAAGATCCGGGACAAATCTACGAGCAGTACTTC	CASSQDPGQIYEQYF
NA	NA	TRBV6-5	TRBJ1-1	TGTGCCACCTCAGACCGGGGGGCGAACACTGAAGCTTTCTTT	CATSDRGANTEAFF
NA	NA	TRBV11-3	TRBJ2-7	TGTGCCAGCAGCTACCTGGACGAGCAGTACTTC	CASSYLDEQYF
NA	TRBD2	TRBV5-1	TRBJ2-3	TGCGCCAGCGCCACGGGGCGGGAGGTCAGCACAGATACGCAGTATTTT	CASATGREVSTDTQYF
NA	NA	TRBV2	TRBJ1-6	TGTGCCAGCAACACATTGGGGCGCCGGTCCTATAATTCACCCCTCCACTTT	CASNTLGRRSYNSPLHF
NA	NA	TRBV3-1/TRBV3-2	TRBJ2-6	TGTGCCAGCAGCCCCAGACAGATCTCTGGGGCCAACGTCCTGACTTTC	CASSPRQISGANVLTF
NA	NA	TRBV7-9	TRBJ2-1	TGTGCCAGCACCGGGTTAGACAATGAGCAGTTCTTC	CASTGLDNEQFF